This T cell receptor beta chain was recorded in a study of shared clonotypes between healthy human individuals. The overall study: Aged 18 to 49, the donors were a couple of women and three men. Study-wide points: Relative to memory subsets, naive subsets generally showed larger estimated richness.

Assay execution took place at the deep level. The repertoire was sequenced with immunoSEQ multiplex PCR; TCRdb's copy has only in-frame clones and lacks some. Of fewer than 800,000 clones listed, under 95% are singletons. The germline V gene encodes CDR1 SGHAT and CDR2 FQNNGV. The CDR3 sequence is 13 residues long. The V end lost 1 base, the J end lost 4 bases, and 8 bases lay between the germline ends. Positive CCR7 selection of CD45RO-negative cells yielded the naive CD8 cells, and terminally differentiated effector memory CD45RA+ cells were excluded. To note about this clone: Its specificity is unknown. Different DNA sequences within this sample yield the same CDR3.

The source of this sequence is a man aged 30-40 years in good health. The chain couples TRBV11-2 to TRBJ2-7, with D perhaps assigned TRBD1 or TRBD2 (5 bases each). Source material: naive CD8+ T cells sorted from blood. The CDR3 loop is CASSLGDGYEQYF. The CDR3 nucleotides are TGTGCCAGCAGCTTAGGGGACGGATACGAGCAGTACTTC.